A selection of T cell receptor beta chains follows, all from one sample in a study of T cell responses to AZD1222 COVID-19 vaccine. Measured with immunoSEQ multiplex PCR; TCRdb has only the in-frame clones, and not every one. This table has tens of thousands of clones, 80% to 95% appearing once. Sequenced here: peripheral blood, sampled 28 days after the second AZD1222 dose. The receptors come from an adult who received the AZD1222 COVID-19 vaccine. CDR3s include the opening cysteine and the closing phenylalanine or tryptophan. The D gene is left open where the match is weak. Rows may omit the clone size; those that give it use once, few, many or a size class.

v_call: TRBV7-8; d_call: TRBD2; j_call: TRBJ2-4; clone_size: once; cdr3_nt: TGTGCCAGCTCCCGGGGGGCGGGGGGTGCCAAAAACATTCAGTACTTC; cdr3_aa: CASSRGAGGAKNIQYF
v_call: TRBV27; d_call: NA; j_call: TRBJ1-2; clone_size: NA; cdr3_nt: TGTGCCAGCAGTTTCCTACAGAGTAACTATGGCTACACCTTC; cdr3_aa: CASSFLQSNYGYTF
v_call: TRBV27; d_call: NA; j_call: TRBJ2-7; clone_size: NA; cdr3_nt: TGTGCCAGCAGAACGGGTGTGGGCGGCGAGCAGTACTTC; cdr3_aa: CASRTGVGGEQYF
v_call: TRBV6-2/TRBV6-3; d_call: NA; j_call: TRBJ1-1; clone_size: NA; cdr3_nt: TGTGCCAGCAGTGCCGGGACGGCCCGGACTGAAGCTTTCTTT; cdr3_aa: CASSAGTARTEAFF
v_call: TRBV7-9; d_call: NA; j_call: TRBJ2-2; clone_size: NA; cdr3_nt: TGTGCCAGCAGCCATGACAGAACCGGGGAGCTGTTTTTT; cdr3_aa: CASSHDRTGELFF
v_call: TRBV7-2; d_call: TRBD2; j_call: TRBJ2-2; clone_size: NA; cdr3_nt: TGTGCCAGCAGCTTGACTCCGGGACTAAACACCGGGGAGCTGTTTTTT; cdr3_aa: CASSLTPGLNTGELFF
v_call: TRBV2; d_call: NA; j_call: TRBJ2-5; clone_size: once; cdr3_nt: TGTGCCAGCAGTGAAGAAGCGACAGCCTTTCAAGAGACCCAGTACTTC; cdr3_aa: CASSEEATAFQETQYF
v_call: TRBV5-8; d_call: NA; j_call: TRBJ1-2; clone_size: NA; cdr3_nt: TGTGCCAGCAGCTTGGAAGCAGAGTCGAATCTTGGTGGCTACACCTTC; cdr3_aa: CASSLEAESNLGGYTF
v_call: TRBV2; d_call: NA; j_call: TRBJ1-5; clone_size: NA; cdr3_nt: TGTGCCAGCAGTGCATCGTATAGCAATCAGCCCCAGCATTTT; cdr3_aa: CASSASYSNQPQHF
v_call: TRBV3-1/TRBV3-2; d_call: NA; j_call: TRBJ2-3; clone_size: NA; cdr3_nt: TGTGCCAGCAGAAGGGCGGATGGCACAGATACGCAGTATTTT; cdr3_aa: CASRRADGTDTQYF
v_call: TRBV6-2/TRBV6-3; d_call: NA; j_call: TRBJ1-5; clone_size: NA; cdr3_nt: TGTGCCAGCAGTCGTCCAGGGTCCTCGGGTCAGCCCCAGCATTTT; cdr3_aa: CASSRPGSSGQPQHF
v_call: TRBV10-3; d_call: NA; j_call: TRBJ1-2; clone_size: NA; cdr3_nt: TGTGCCATCAGTGACCCCCGCGGGGGGGAAGGCTACACCTTC; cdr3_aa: CAISDPRGGEGYTF
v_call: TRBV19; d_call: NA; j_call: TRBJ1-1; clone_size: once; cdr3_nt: TGTGCCAGTAGTATCACAGGTTACACTGAAGCTTTCTTT; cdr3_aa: CASSITGYTEAFF
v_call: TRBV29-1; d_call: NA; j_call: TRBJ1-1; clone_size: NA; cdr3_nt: TGCAGCGTTGAAAGGGACCCGGGCGCTGAAGCTTTCTTT; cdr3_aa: CSVERDPGAEAFF
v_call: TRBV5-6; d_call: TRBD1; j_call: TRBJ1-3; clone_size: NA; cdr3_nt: TGTGCCAGCAGCTGGGACAGGGGGCCCGGAAACACCATATATTTT; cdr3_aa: CASSWDRGPGNTIYF
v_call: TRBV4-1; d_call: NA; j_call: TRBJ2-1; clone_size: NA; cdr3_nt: TGCGCCAGCAGTCTCGGATCTCGCAATGAGCAGTTCTTC; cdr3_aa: CASSLGSRNEQFF
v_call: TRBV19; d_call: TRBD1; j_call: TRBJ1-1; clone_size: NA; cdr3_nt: TGTGCCAGTAGTCTATTCGGGACAGGGGATGGAGCTTTCTTT; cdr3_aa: CASSLFGTGDGAFF
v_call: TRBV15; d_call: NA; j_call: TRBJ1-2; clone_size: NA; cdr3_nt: TGTGCCACCAGCAGAGATATAACAGCCTATGGCTACACCTTC; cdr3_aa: CATSRDITAYGYTF
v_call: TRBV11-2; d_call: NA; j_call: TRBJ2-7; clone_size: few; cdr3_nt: TGTGCCAGCAGTTATAGCCCCCCTAGCGAGCAGTACTTC; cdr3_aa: CASSYSPPSEQYF
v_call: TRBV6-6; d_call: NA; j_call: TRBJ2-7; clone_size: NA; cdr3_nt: TGTGCCAGCAGCTCTGGACCGAGCGACTCCTACGAGCAGTACTTC; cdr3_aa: CASSSGPSDSYEQYF
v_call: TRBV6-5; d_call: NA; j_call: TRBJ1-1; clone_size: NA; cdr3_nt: TGTGCCAGCAGTTACTCAGGGGCTTCTCCTAACACTGAAGCTTTCTTT; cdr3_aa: CASSYSGASPNTEAFF
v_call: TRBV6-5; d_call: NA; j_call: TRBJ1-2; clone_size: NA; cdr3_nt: TGTGCCAGCAGGGATAACGGAGGGGCGTCTGGCTACACCTTC; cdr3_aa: CASRDNGGASGYTF
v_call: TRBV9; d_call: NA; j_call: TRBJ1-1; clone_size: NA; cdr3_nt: TGTGCCAGCAGCGTACTGCCGGGAGGCCCCCATGAAGCTTTCTTT; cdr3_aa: CASSVLPGGPHEAFF
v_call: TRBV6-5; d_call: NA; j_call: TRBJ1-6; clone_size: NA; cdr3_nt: TGTGCCAGCAGTTACAGGGGCGCAGGACCCCTCCACTTT; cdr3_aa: CASSYRGAGPLHF